Presented here are 2 T cell receptor beta chains from one specimen sequenced in a study of blood T cell repertoires in COVID-19. Data came from immunoSEQ multiplex PCR; TCRdb stores just in-frame clones and leaves some out. Among roughly 26,000 clones listed, roughly 88% were seen once. The specimen sequenced was peripheral blood. The source of these receptors is a man between 65 and 85 years old with acute or convalescent COVID-19.

J is TRBJ2-1 and V is TRBV5-1; 10 positions agree with TRBD2. Germline CDR1 SGHRS, CDR2 YFSETQ. The CDR3 runs to 15 residues. J was trimmed by 5 bases and V by 2 bases; bases with no gene match: 4. As DNA, the CDR3 is TGCGCCAGCAGCTTTCTAGCGGGAGCGAACAATGAGCAGTTCTTC. Translated: CASSFLAGANNEQFF.

The V call is TRBV6-5, the J call TRBJ1-6, with a possible D match to TRBD1 (5 bases). CDR3 length equals 16 residues. CDR1 MNHEY and CDR2 SVGAGI come from the germline V gene. Deletions cut 4 bases from V and 11 bases from J, with 21 bases between. For the CDR3, the DNA is TGTGCCAGCAGTTGGGGAGGGGAGAGCCTGGTGGCACCCCTCCACTTT. Translated: CASSWGGESLVAPLHF.